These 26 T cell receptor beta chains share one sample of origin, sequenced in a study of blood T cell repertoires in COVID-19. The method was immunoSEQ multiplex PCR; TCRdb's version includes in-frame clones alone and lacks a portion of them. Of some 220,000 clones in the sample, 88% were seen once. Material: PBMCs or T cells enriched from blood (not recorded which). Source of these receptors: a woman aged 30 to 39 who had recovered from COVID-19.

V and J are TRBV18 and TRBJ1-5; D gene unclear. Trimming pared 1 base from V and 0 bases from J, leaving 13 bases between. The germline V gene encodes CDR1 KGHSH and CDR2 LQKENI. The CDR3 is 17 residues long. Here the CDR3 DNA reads TGTGCCAGCTCACCACGTGGGAGCCCGAATAGCAATCAGCCCCAGCATTTT. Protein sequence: CASSPRGSPNSNQPQHF.

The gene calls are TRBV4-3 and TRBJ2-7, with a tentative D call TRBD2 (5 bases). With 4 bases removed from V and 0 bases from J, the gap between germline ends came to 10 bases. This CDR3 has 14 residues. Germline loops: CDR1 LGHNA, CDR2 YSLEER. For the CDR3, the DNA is TGCGCCAGCAGCCCCCAAGCGGTCTCCTACGAGCAGTACTTC. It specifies CASSPQAVSYEQYF.

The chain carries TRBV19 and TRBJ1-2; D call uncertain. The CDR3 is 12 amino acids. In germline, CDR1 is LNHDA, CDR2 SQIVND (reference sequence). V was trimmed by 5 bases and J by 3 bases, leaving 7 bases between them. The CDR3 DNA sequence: TGTGCCAGTAGTTCCGGGGACTATGGCTACACCTTC. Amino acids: CASSSGDYGYTF.

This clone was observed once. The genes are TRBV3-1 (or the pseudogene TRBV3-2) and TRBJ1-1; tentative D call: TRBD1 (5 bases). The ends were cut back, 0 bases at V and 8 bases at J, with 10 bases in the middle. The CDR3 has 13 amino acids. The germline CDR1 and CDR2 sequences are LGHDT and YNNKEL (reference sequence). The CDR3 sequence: CASSQDSRAEAFF. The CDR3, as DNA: TGTGCCAGCAGCCAAGATTCCAGGGCCGAAGCTTTCTTT.

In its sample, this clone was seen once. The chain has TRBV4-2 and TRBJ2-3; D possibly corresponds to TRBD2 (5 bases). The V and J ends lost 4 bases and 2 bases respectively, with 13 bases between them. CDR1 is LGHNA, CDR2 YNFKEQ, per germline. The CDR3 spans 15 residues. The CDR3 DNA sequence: TGTGCCAGCAGCCCTGTGGACTCCCCCACAGATACGCAGTATTTT. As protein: CASSPVDSPTDTQYF.

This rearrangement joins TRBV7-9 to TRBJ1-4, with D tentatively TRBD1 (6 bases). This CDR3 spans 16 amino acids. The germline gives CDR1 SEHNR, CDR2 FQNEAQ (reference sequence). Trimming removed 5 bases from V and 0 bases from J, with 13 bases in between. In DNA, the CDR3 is TGTGCCAGCAGCATCATGGACAGCTCAACTAATGAAAAACTGTTTTTT. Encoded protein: CASSIMDSSTNEKLFF.

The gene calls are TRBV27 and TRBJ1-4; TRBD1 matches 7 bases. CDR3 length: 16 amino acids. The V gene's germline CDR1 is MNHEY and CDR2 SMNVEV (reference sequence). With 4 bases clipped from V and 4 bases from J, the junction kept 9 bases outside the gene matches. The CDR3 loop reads CASSSLNRQGNEKLFF. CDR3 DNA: TGTGCCAGCAGTTCTCTAAACAGACAGGGTAATGAAAAACTGTTTTTT.

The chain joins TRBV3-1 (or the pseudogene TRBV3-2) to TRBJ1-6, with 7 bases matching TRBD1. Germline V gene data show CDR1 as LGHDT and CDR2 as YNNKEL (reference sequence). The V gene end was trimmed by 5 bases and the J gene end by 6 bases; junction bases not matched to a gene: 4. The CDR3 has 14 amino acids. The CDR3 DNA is TGTGCCAGCAGCTGGGACAGTCTTAATTCACCCCTCCACTTT. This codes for CASSWDSLNSPLHF.

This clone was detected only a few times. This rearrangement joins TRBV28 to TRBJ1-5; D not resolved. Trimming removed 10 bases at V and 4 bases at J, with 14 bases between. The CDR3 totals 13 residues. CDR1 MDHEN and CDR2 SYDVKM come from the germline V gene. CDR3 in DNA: TGTGCCACCGTATCCCGGACTAATCAGCCCCAGCATTTT. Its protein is CATVSRTNQPQHF.

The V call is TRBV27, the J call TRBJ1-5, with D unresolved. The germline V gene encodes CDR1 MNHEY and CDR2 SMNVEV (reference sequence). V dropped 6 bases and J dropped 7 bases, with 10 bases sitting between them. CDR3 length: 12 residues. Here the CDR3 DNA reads TGTGCCAGCAGGGGAGGTGGGCAGCCCCAGCATTTT. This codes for CASRGGGQPQHF.

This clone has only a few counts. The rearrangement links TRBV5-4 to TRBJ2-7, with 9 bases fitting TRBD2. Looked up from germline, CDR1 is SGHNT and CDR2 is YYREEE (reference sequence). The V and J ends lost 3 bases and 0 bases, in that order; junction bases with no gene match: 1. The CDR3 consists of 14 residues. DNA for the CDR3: TGTGCCAGCAGCTGGACTAGCGACTCCTACGAGCAGTACTTC. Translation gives CASSWTSDSYEQYF.

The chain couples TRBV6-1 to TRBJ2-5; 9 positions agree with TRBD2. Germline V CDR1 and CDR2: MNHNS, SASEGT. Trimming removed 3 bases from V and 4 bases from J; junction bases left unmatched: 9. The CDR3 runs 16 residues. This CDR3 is CASSDPAGGYSETQYF. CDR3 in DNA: TGTGCCAGCAGTGATCCTGCGGGGGGGTACTCAGAGACCCAGTACTTC.

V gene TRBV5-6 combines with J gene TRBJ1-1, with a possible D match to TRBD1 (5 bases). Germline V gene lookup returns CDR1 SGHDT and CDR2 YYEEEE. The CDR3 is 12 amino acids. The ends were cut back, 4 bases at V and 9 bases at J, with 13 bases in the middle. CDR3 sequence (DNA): TGTGCCAGCAGCCCCCCGCAGGGCAAAGCTTTCTTT. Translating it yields CASSPPQGKAFF.

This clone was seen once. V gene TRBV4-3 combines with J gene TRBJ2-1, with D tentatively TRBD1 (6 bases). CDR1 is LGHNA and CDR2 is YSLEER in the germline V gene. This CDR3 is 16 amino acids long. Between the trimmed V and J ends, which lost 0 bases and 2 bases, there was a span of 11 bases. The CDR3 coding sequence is TGCGCCAGCAGCCAAGAGGCAGAGGGGGCCTACAATGAGCAGTTCTTC. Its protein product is CASSQEAEGAYNEQFF.

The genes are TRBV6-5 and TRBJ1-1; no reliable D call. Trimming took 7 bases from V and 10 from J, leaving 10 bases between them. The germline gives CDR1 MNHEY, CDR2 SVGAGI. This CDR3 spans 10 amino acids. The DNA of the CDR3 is TGTGCCAGCACTTTTGGAGGAGCTTTCTTT. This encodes CASTFGGAFF.

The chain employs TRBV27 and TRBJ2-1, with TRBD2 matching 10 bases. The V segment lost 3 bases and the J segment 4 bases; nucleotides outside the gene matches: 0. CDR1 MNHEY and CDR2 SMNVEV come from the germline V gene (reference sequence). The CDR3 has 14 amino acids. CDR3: CASSLGLAYNEQFF. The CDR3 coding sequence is TGTGCCAGCAGTTTGGGACTAGCGTACAATGAGCAGTTCTTC.

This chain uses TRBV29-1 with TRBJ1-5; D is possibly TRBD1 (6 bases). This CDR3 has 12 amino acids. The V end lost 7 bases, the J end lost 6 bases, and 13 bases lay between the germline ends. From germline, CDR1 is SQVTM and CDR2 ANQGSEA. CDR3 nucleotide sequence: TGCAGCGGGGACACCTTGTGTCAGCCCCAGCATTTT. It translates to CSGDTLCQPQHF.

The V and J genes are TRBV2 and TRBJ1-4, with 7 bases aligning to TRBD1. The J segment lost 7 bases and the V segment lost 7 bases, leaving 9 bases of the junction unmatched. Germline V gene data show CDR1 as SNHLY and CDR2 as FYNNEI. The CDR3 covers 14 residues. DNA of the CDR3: TGTGCCAGCACTAGACAGGGCCGGAGTGAAAAACTGTTTTTT. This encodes CASTRQGRSEKLFF. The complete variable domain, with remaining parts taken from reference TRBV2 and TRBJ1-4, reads EPEVTQTPSHQVTQMGQEVILRCVPISNHLYFYWYRQILGQKVEFLVSFYNNEISEKSEIFDDQFSVERPDGSNFTLKIRSTKLEDSAMYFCASTRQGRSEKLFFGSGTQLSVL.

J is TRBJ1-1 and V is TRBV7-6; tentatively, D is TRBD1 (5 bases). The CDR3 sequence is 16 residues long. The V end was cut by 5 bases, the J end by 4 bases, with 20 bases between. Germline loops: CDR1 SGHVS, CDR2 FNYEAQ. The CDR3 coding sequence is TGTGCCAGCAGCGTGGGGGAGGGAAGACTGGGCACTGAAGCTTTCTTT. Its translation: CASSVGEGRLGTEAFF.

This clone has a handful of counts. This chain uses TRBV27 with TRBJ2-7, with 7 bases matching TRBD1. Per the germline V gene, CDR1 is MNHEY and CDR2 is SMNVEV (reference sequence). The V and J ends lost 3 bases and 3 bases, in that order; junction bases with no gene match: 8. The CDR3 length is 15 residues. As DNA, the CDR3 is TGTGCCAGCAGTTTGACAGGGTCGAGATACTACGAGCAGTACTTC. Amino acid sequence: CASSLTGSRYYEQYF.

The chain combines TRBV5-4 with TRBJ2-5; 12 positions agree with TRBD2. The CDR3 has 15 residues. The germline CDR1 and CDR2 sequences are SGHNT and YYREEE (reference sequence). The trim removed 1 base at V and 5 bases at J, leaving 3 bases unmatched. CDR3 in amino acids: CASSLSSGGDETQYF. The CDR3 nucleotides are TGTGCCAGCAGCTTGTCTAGCGGGGGGGACGAGACCCAGTACTTC.

The CDR3 region is CASSLGQGFTGELFF. CDR3 bases: TGTGCCAGCAGCTTGGGACAGGGTTTTACCGGGGAGCTGTTTTTT. V gene TRBV7-3 combines with J gene TRBJ2-2; 9 nucleotides agree with TRBD1. V was pared by 3 bases and J by 5 bases, with 4 bases of the junction left unmatched. CDR3 size: 15 residues. Germline CDR1 and CDR2: SGHTA and FQGTGA.

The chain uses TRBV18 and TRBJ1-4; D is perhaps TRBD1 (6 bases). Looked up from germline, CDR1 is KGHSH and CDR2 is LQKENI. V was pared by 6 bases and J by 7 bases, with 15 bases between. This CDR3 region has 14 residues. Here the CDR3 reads CASSTDRLGEKLFF. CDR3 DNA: TGTGCCAGCTCTACGGACAGACTCGGTGAAAAACTGTTTTTT.

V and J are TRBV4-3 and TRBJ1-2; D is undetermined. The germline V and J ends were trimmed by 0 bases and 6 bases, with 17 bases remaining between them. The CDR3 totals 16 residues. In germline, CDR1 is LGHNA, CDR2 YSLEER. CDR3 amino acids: CASSQDRREGEDGYTF. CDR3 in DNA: TGCGCCAGCAGCCAAGATCGACGGGAAGGAGAGGATGGCTACACCTTC.

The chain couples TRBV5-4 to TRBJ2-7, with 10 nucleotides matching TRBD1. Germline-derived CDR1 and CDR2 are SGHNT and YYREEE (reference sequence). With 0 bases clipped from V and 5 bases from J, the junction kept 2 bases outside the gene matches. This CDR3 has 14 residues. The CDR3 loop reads CASSLVGTGDEQYF. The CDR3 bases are TGTGCCAGCAGCTTGGTCGGGACAGGGGACGAGCAGTACTTC.

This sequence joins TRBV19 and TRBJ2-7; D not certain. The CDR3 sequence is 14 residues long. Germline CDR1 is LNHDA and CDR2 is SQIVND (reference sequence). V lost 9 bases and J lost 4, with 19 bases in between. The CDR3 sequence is CASSTGFDPYEQYF. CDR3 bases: TGTGCCAGCAGCACGGGTTTCGATCCTTACGAGCAGTACTTC.